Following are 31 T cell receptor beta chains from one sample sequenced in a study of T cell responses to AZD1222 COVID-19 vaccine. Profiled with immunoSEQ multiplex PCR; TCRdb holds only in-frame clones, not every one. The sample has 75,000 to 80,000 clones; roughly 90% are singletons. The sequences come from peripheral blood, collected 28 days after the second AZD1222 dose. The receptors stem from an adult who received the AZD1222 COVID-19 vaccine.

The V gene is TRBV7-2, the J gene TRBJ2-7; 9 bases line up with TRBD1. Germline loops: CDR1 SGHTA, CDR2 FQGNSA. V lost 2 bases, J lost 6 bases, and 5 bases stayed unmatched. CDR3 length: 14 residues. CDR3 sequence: CASSLKPGQGEQYF. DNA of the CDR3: TGTGCCAGCAGCTTAAAGCCGGGACAGGGCGAGCAGTACTTC.

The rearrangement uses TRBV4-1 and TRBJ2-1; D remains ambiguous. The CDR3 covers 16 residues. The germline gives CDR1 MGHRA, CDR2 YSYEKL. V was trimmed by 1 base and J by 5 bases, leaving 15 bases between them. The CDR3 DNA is TGCGCCAGCAGCCAAGGAAACGCCCTGGGGAACAATGAGCAGTTCTTC. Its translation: CASSQGNALGNNEQFF.

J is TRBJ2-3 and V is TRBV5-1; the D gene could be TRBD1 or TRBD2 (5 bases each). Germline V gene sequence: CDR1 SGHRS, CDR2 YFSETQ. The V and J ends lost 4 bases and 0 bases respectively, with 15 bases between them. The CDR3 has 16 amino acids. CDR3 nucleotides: TGCGCCAGCAGCGTGGGGACCTCCGTTAGCACAGATACGCAGTATTTT. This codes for CASSVGTSVSTDTQYF.

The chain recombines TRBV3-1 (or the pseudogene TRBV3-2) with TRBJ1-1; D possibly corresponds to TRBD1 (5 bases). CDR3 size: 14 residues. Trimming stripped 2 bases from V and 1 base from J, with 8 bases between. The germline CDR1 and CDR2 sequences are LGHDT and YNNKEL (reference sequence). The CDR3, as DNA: TGTGCCAGCAGCCAACATCAGGGGAACACTGAAGCTTTCTTT. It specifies CASSQHQGNTEAFF.

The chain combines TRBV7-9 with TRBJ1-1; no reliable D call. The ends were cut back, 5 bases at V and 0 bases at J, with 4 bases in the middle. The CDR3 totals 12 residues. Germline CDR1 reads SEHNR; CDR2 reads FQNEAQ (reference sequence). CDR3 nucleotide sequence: TGTGCCAGCAGCACACTGAACACTGAAGCTTTCTTT. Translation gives CASSTLNTEAFF.

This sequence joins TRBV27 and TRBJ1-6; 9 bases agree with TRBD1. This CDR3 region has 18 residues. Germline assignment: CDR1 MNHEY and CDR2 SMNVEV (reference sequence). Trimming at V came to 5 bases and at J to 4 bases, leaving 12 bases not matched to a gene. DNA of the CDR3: TGTGCCAGCAGTCGCGGACAGGGGTCGGGGGGGTATAATTCACCCCTCCACTTT. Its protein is CASSRGQGSGGYNSPLHF.

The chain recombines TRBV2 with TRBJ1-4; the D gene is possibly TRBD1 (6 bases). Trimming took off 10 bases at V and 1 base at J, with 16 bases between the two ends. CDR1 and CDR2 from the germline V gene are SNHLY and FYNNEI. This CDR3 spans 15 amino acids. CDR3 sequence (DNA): TGTGCCACCAAGACAGGACCCCTAACTAATGAAAAACTGTTTTTT. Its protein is CATKTGPLTNEKLFF.

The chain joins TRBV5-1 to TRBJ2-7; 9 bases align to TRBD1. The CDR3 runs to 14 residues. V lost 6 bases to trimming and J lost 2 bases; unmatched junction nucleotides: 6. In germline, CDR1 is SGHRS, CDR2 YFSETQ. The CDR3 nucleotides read TGCGCCAGCAAGGACGGACAGGGGCCCTACGAGCAGTACTTC. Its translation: CASKDGQGPYEQYF. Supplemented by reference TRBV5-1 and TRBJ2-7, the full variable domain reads KAGVTQTPRYLIKTRGQQVTLSCSPISGHRSVSWYQQTPGQGLQFLFEYFSETQRNKGNFPGRFSGRQFSNSRSEMNVSTLELGDSALYLCASKDGQGPYEQYFGPGTRLTVT.

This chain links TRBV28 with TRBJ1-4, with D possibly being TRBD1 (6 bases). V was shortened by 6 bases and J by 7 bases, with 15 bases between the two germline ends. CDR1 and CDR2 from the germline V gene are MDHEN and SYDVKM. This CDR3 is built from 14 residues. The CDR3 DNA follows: TGTGCCAGCAGAGTGGGCGGGGGGCTTGAAAAACTGTTTTTT. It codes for CASRVGGGLEKLFF.

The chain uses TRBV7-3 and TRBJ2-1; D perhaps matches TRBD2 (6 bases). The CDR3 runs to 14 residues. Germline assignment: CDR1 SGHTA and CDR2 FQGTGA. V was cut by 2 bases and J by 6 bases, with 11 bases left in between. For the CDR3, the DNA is TGTGCCAGCAGCTTATATGGGGGGTTCAATGAGCAGTTCTTC. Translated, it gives CASSLYGGFNEQFF.

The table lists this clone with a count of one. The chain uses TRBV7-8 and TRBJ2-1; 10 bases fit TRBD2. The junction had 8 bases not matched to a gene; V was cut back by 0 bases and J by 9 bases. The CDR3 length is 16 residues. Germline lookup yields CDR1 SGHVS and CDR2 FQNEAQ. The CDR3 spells CASSLAGSGGAVEQFF. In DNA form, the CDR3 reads TGTGCCAGCAGCTTAGCGGGGAGCGGGGGGGCCGTTGAGCAGTTCTTC.

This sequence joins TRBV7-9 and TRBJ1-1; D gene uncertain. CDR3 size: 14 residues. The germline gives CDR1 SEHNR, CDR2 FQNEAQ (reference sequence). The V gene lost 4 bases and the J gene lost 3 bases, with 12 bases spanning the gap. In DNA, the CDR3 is TGTGCCAGCAGCTCGTCCAGTGCTGACACTGAAGCTTTCTTT. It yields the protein CASSSSSADTEAFF.

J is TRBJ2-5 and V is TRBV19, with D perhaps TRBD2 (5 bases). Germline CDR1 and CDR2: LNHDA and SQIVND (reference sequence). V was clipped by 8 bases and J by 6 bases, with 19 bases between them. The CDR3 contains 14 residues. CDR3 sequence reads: CASSRRGYRQTQYF. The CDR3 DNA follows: TGTGCCAGTTCCCGGAGAGGGTACCGCCAGACCCAGTACTTC.

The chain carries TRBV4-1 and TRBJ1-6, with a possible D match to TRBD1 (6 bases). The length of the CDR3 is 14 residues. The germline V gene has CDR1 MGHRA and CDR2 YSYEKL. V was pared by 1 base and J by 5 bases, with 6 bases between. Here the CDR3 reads CASSQGQDNSPLHF. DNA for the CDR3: TGCGCCAGCAGCCAAGGACAGGATAATTCACCCCTCCACTTT.

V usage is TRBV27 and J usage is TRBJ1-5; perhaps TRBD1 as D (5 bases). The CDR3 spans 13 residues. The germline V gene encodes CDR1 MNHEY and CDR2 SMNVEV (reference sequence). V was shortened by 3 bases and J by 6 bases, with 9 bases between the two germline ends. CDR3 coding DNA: TGTGCCAGCAGTTTGTCGGGGGTTCAGCCCCAGCATTTT. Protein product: CASSLSGVQPQHF.

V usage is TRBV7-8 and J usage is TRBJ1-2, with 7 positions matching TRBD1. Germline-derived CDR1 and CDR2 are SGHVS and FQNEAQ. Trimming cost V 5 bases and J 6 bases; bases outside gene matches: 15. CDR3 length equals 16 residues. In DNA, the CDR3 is TGTGCCAGCAGCAAATACCCCTGGACAGGATCAGATGGCTACACCTTC. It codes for CASSKYPWTGSDGYTF.

The CDR3, as DNA: TGTGCCAGCAGCCAGACGACAGGGAAGGGTCAGCCCCAGCATTTT. The encoded protein is CASSQTTGKGQPQHF. V is TRBV3-1 (or the pseudogene TRBV3-2) and J is TRBJ1-5; TRBD1 matches 7 bases. Trimming cost V 3 bases and J 6 bases; bases outside gene matches: 8. The CDR3 runs 15 residues. The germline V gene has CDR1 LGHDT and CDR2 YNNKEL (reference sequence).

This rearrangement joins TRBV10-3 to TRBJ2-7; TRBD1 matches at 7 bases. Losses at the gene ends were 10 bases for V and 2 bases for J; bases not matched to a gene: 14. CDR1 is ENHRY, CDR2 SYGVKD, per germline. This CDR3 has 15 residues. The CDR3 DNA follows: TGTGCCACCGAAGCGACGGACAGGTCTACCTACGAGCAGTACTTC. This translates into CATEATDRSTYEQYF.

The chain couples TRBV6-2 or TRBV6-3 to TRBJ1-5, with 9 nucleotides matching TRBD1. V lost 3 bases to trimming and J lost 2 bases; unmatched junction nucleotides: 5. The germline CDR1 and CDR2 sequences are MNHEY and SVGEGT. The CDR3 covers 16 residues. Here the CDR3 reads CASSYMGQGGNQPQHF. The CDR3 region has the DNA TGTGCCAGCAGTTATATGGGACAGGGTGGCAATCAGCCCCAGCATTTT.

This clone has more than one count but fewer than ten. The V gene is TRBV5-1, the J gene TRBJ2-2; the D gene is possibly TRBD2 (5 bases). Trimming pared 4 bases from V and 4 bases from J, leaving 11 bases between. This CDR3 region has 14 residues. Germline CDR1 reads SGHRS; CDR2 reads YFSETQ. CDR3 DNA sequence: TGCGCCAGCAGCCCGGGGATCAGCACCGGGGAGCTGTTTTTT. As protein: CASSPGISTGELFF.

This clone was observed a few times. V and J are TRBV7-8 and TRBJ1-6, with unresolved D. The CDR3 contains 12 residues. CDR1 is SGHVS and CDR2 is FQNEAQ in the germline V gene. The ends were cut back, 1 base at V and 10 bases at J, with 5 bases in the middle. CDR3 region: CASSLERSPLHF. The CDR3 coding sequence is TGTGCCAGCAGCTTAGAAAGGTCACCCCTCCACTTT.

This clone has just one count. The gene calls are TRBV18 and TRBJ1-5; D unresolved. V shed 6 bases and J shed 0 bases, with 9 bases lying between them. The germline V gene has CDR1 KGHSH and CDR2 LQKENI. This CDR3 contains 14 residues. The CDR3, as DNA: TGTGCCAGCTCCATAGCTAATAGCAATCAGCCCCAGCATTTT. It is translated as CASSIANSNQPQHF.

The chain's CDR3 is CASSRGGFPEAFF. Here the CDR3 DNA reads TGTGCCAGCAGTAGGGGGGGCTTCCCTGAAGCTTTCTTT. This chain uses TRBV27 with TRBJ1-1; D may be TRBD1 (6 bases). Germline V gives CDR1 MNHEY, CDR2 SMNVEV (reference sequence). V gave up 5 bases and J gave up 6 bases, with 13 bases separating them. The CDR3 is 13 amino acids.

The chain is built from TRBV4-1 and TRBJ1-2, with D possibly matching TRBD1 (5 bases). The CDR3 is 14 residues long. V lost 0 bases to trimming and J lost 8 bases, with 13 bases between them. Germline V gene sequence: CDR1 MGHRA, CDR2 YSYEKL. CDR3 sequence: CASSQDAGREGYTF. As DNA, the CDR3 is TGCGCCAGCAGCCAAGATGCGGGCAGGGAAGGCTACACCTTC.

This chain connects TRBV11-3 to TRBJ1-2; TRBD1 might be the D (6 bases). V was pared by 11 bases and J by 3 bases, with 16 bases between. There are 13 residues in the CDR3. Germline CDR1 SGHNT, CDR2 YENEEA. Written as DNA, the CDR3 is TGTGCCGGATATATAGGGGGACACTATGGCTACACCTTC. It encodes CAGYIGGHYGYTF. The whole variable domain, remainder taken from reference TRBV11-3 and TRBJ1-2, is EAGVVQSPRYKIIEKKQPVAFWCNPISGHNTLYWYLQNLGQGPELLIRYENEEAVDDSQLPKDRFSAERLKGVDSTLKIQPAELGDSAVYLCAGYIGGHYGYTFGSGTRLTVV.

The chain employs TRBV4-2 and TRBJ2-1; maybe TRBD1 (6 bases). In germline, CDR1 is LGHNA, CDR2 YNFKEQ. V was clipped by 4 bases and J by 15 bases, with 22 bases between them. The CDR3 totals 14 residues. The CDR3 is CASSPRTEPVSWFF. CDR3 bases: TGTGCCAGCAGCCCGCGGACAGAGCCGGTTTCTTGGTTCTTC.

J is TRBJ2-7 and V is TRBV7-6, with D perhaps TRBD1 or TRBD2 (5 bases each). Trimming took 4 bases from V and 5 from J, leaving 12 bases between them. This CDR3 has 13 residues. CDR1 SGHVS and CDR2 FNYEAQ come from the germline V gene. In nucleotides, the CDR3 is TGTGCCAGCAGCTCGGGGACGGAAAACGAGCAGTACTTC. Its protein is CASSSGTENEQYF.

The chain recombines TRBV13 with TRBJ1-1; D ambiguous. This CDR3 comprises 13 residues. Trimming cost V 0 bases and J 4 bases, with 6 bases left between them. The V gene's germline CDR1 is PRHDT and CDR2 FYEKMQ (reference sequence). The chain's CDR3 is CASSLGGSTEAFF. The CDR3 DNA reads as TGTGCCAGCAGCTTAGGGGGTAGCACTGAAGCTTTCTTT. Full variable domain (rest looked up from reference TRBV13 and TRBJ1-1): AAGVIQSPRHLIKEKRETATLKCYPIPRHDTVYWYQQGPGQDPQFLISFYEKMQSDKGSIPDRFSAQQFSDYHSELNMSSLELGDSALYFCASSLGGSTEAFFGQGTRLTVV.

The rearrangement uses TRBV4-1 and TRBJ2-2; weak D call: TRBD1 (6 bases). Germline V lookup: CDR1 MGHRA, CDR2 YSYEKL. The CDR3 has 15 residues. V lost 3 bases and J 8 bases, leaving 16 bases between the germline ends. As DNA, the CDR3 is TGCGCCAGCAGCCAGCAGATGTACACAGGGGGGGAGCTGTTTTTT. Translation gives CASSQQMYTGGELFF.

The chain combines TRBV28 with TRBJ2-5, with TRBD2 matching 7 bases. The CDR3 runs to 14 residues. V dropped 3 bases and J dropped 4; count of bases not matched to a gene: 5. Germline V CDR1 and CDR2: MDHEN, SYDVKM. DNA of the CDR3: TGTGCCAGCAGTTTCGGGGGAGGGCGAGAGACCCAGTACTTC. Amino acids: CASSFGGGRETQYF.

The CDR3 DNA reads as TGCGCCAGTTCCTGGAGGGACTTGAGCACAGATACGCAGTATTTT. It encodes CASSWRDLSTDTQYF. This chain links TRBV5-1 with TRBJ2-3; a weak D match, TRBD2 (6 bases). The ends were cut back, 8 bases at V and 0 bases at J, with 16 bases in the middle. CDR3 size: 15 residues. Germline CDR1 reads SGHRS; CDR2 reads YFSETQ.